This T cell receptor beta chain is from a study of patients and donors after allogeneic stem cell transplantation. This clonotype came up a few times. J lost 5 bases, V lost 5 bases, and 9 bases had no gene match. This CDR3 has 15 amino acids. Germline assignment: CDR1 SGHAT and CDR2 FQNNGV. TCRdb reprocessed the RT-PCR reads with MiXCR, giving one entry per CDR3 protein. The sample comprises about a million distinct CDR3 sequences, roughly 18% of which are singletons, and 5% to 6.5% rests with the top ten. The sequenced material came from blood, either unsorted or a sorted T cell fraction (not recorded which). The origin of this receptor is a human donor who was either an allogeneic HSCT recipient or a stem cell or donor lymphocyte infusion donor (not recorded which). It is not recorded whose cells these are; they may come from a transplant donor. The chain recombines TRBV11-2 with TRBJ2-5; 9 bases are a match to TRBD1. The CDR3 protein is CASSPRDRAAETQYF. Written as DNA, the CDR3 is TGTGCCAGCAGCCCTAGGGACAGGGCGGCGGAGACCCAGTACTTC.